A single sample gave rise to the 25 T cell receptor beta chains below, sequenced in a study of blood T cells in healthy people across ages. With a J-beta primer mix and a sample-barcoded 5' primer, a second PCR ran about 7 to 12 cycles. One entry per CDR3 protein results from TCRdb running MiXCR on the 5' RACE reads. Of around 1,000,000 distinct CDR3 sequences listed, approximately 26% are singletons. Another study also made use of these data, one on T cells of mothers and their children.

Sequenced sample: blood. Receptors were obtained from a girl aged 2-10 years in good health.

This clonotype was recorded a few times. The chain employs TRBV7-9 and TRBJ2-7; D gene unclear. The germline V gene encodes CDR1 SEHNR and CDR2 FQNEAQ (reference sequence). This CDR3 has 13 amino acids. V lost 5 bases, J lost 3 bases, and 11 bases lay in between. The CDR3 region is CASSASMYYEQYF. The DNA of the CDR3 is TGTGCCAGCAGCGCCTCTATGTACTACGAGCAGTACTTC.

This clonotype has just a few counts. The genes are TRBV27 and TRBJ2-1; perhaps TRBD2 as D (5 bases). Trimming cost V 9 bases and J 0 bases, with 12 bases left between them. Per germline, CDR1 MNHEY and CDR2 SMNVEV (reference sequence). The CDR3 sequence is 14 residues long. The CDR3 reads CASSWGASYNEQFF. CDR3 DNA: TGTGCCAGTAGCTGGGGAGCCTCCTACAATGAGCAGTTCTTC.

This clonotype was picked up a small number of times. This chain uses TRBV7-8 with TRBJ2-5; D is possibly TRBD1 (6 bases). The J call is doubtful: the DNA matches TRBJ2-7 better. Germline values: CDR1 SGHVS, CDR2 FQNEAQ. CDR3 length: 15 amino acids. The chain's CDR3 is CASSLALAGAYEQYF. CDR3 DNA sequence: TGTGCCAGCAGCTTAGCCCTGGCAGGGGCCTACGAGCAGTACTTC.

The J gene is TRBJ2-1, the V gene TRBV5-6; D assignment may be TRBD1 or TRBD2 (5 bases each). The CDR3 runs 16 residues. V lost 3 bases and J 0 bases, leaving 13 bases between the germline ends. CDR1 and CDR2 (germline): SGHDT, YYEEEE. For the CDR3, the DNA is TGTGCCAGCAGCTGGGGGATGGCCGGCTCCTACAATGAGCAGTTCTTC. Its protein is CASSWGMAGSYNEQFF. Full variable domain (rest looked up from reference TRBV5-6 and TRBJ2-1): DAGVTQSPTHLIKTRGQQVTLRCSPKSGHDTVSWYQQALGQGPQFIFQYYEEEERQRGNFPDRFSGHQFPNYSSELNVNALLLGDSALYLCASSWGMAGSYNEQFFGPGTRLTVL.

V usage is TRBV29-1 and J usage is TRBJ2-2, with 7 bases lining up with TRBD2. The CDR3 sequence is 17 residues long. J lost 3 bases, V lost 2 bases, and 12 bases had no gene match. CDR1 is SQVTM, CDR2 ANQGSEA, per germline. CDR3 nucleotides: TGCAGCGTTGAATTCCCGGGAGGTCTCTTGGACACCGGGGAGCTGTTTTTT. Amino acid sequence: CSVEFPGGLLDTGELFF.

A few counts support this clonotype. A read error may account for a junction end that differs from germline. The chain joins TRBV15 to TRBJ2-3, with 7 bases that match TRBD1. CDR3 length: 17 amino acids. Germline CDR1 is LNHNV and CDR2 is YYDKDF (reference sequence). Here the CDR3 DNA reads TGTGCCACCAGCGGAGAACAGGGGAAGAAGGATATAGATACGCAGTATTTT. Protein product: CATSGEQGKKDIDTQYF.

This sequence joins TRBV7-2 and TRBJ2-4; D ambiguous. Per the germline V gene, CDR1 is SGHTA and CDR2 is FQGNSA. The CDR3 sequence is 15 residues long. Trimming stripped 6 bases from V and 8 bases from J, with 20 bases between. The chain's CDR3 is CASSSISWGGDIQYF. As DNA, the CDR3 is TGTGCCAGCAGTTCCATAAGTTGGGGTGGGGACATTCAGTACTTC.

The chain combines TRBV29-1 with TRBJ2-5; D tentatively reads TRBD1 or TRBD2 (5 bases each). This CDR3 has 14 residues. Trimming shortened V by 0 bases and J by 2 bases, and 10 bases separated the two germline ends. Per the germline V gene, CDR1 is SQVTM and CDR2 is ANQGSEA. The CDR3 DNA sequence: TGCAGCGTTGAAGAGGGGCGGGTTCAAGAGACCCAGTACTTC. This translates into CSVEEGRVQETQYF. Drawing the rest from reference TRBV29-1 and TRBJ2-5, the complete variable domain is SAVISQKPSRDICQRGTSLTIQCQVDSQVTMMFWYRQQPGQSLTLIATANQGSEATYESGFVIDKFPISRPNLTFSTLTVSNMSPEDSSIYLCSVEEGRVQETQYFGPGTRLLVL.

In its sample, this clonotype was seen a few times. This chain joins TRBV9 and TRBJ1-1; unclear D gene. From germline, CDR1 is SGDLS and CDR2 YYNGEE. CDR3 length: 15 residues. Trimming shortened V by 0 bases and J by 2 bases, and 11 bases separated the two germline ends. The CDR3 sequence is CASSVGDLANTEAFF. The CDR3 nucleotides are TGTGCCAGCAGCGTAGGAGATTTGGCAAACACTGAAGCTTTCTTT.

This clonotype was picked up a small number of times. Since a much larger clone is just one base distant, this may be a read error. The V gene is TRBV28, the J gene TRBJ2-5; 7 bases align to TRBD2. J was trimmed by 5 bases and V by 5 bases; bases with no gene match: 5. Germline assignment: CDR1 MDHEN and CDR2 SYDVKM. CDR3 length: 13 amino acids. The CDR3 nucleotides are TGTGCCAGCAGTGTCCTGGGGGGGGAGACCCAGTACTTC. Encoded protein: CASSVLGGETQYF.

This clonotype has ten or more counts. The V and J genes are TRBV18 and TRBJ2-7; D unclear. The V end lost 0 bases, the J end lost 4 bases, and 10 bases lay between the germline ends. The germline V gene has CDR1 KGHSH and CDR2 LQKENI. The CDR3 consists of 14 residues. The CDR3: CASSPPLAGYEQYF. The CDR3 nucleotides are TGTGCCAGCTCACCACCGCTCGCAGGTTACGAGCAGTACTTC.

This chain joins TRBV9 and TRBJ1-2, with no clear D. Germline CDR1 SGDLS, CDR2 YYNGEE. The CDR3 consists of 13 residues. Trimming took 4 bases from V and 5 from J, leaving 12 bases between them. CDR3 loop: CASSLQAEYGYTF. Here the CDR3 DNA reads TGTGCCAGCAGCCTCCAGGCGGAGTATGGCTACACCTTC. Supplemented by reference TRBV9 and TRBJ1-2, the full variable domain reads DSGVTQTPKHLITATGQRVTLRCSPRSGDLSVYWYQQSLDQGLQFLIQYYNGEERAKGNILERFSAQQFPDLHSELNLSSLELGDSALYFCASSLQAEYGYTFGSGTRLTVV.

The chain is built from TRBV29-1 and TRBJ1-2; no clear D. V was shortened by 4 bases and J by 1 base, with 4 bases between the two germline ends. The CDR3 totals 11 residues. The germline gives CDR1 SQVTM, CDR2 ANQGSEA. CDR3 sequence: CSVAINYGYTF. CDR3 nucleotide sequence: TGCAGCGTTGCTATTAACTATGGCTACACCTTC. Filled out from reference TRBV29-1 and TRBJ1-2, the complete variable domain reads SAVISQKPSRDICQRGTSLTIQCQVDSQVTMMFWYRQQPGQSLTLIATANQGSEATYESGFVIDKFPISRPNLTFSTLTVSNMSPEDSSIYLCSVAINYGYTFGSGTRLTVV.

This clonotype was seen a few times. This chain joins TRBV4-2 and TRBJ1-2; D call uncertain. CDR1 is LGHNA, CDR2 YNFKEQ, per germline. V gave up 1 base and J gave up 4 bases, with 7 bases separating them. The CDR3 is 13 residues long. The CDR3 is CASSQVRGYGYTF. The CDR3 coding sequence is TGTGCCAGCAGCCAAGTTAGAGGCTATGGCTACACCTTC.

CDR3 coding DNA: TGCAGTGCTAGACAGGGAGTCACAGATACGCAGTATTTT. It is translated as CSARQGVTDTQYF. This chain joins TRBV20-1 and TRBJ2-3, with D perhaps matching TRBD1 or TRBD2 (5 bases each). The CDR3 totals 13 residues. V lost 2 bases to trimming and J lost 2 bases, with 8 bases between them. The germline V gene has CDR1 DFQATT and CDR2 SNEGSKA (reference sequence).

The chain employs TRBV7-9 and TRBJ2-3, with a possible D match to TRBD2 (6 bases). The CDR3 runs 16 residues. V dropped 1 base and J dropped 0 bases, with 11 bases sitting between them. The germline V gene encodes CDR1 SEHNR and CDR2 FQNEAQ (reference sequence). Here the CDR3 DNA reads TGTGCCAGCAGCTTAGGGAGGCGGGGAAGCACAGATACGCAGTATTTT. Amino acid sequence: CASSLGRRGSTDTQYF.

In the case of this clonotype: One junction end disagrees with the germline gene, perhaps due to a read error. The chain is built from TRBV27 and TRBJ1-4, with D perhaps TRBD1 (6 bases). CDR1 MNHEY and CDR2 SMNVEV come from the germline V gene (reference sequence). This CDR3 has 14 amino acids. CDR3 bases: TGTGCCAGCAGTCCTCACAGGGATGATGATAAACTGTTTTTT. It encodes CASSPHRDDDKLFF.

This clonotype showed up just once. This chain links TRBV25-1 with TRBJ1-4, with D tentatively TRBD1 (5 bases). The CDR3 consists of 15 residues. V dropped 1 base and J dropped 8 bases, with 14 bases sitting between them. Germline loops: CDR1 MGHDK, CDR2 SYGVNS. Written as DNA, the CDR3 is TGTGCCAGCAGTGAATGGGAAGAGGGACGCGAAAAACTGTTTTTT. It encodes CASSEWEEGREKLFF.

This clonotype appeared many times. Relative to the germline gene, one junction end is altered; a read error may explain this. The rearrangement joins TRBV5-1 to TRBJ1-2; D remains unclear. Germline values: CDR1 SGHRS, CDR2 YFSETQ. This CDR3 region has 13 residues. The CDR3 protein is CASSLDGNYGYTF. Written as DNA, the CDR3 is TGTGCCAGCAGTCTAGACGGAAACTATGGCTACACCTTC.

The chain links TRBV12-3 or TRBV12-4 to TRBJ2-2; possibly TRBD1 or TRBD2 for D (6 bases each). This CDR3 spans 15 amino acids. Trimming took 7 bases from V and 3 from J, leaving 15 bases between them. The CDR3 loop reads CASTLRGADTGELFF. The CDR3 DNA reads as TGTGCCAGCACCCTGAGGGGGGCCGACACCGGGGAGCTGTTTTTT.

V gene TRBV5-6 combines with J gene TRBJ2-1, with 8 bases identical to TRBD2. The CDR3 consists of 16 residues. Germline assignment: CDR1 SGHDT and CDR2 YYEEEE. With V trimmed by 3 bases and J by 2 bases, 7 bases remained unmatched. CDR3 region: CASSSFSGGPYNEQFF. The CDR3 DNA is TGTGCCAGCAGCTCCTTCAGCGGGGGACCCTACAATGAGCAGTTCTTC.

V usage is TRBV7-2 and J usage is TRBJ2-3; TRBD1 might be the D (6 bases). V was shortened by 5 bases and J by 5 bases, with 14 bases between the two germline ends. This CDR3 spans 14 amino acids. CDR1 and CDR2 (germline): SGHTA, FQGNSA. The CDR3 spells CASSTWTEGDTQYF. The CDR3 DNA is TGTGCCAGCAGCACTTGGACAGAAGGAGATACGCAGTATTTT. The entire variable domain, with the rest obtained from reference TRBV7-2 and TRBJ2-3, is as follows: GAGVSQSPSNKVTEKGKDVELRCDPISGHTALYWYRQSLGQGLEFLIYFQGNSAPDKSGLPSDRFSAERTGGSVSTLTIQRTQQEDSAVYLCASSTWTEGDTQYFGPGTRLTVL.

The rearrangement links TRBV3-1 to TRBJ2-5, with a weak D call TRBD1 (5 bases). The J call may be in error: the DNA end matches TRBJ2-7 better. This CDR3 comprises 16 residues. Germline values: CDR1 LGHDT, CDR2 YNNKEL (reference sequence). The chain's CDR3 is CASSEPPGAAVYEQYF. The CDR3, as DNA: TGTGCCAGCAGCGAACCTCCTGGGGCAGCCGTCTACGAGCAGTACTTC.

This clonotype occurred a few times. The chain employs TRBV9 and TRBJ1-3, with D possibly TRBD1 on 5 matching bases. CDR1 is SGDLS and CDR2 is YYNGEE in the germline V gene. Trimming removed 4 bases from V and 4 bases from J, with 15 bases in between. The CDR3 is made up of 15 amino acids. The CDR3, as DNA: TGTGCCAGCAGCCCTGCCATTGGGGCCGGAAACACCATATATTTT. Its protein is CASSPAIGAGNTIYF.

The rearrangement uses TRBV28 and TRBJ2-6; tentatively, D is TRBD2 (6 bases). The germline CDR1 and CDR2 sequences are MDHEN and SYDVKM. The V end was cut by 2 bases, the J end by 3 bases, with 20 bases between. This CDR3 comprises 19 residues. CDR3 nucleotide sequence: TGTGCCAGCAGTTTAGGTTGGGGGGACGGAAACTTTGGGGCCAACGTCCTGACTTTC. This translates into CASSLGWGDGNFGANVLTF. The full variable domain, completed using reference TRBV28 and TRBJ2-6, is DVKVTQSSRYLVKRTGEKVFLECVQDMDHENMFWYRQDPGLGLRLIYFSYDVKMKEKGDIPEGYSVSREKKERFSLILESASTNQTSMYLCASSLGWGDGNFGANVLTFGAGSRLTVL.